The source of this T cell receptor beta chain is a study of cytotoxic CD8 clonotypes in ibrutinib-treated CLL. The CDR3 has 14 amino acids. With 0 bases removed from V and 3 bases from J, the gap between germline ends came to 8 bases. The germline gives CDR1 LNHNV, CDR2 YYDKDF (reference sequence). The planned depth of sequencing spanned 1 in 200,000 to 1 in 1 million T cells. Assay used: immunoSEQ multiplex PCR; TCRdb lists only in-frame clones, some missing. The top ten hold roughly a sixth of the sample, which has fewer than 45,000 clones, about two thirds seen once. With respect to this clone: Its antigen is unknown.

Findings of the study overall: With treatment, public clonotypes, which were uncommon, either contracted or remained stable.

Sequenced here: PBMCs, sampled at disease progression, from a patient treated with ibrutinib. The clonotype comes from a human donor with chronic lymphocytic leukemia. The chain is built from TRBV15 and TRBJ1-1; perhaps TRBD1 as D (5 bases). The CDR3 is CATSREQEHTEAFF. Written as DNA, the CDR3 is TGTGCCACCAGCAGAGAACAGGAACACACTGAAGCTTTCTTT. Together with reference TRBV15 and TRBJ1-1, the CDR3 gives the full variable domain: DAMVIQNPRYQVTQFGKPVTLSCSQTLNHNVMYWYQQKSSQAPKLLFHYYDKDFNNEADTPDNFQSRRPNTSFCFLDIRSPGLGDTAMYLCATSREQEHTEAFFGQGTRLTVV.